This T cell receptor beta chain is from a study of T cell clones after liver transplantation. Study-level information: Liver transplant recipients had immunosuppression withdrawal attempted within 2 years.

Measured with immunoSEQ multiplex PCR; TCRdb has only the in-frame clones, and not every one. This sample yields 72,000 or so clones, of which approximately 87% are seen a single time; less than 3.5% belongs to the top ten. There are 13 residues in the CDR3. Between the trimmed V and J ends, which lost 1 base and 5 bases, there was a span of 9 bases. From germline, CDR1 is MNHEY and CDR2 SVGAGI. The origin of this receptor is a human patient who received a liver transplant. Some of the T cells may derive from the graft donor. Here the sequenced sample was CD4+ T cells from blood, taken at the 22-month timepoint. The rearrangement uses TRBV6-5 and TRBJ2-7; D possibly matches TRBD1 or TRBD2 (5 bases each). The CDR3 spells CASSYFGGNEQYF. CDR3 sequence (DNA): TGTGCCAGCAGTTACTTTGGGGGAAACGAGCAGTACTTC.